This T cell receptor (beta chain) was identified in a study of breast tumors, draining lymph nodes, adjacent tissues. Each CDR3 protein gets one entry after TCRdb re-called the multiplex PCR reads with MiXCR. The sample carries 200,000 to 300,000 distinct CDR3 sequences, about 30% recorded once. Trimming removed 3 bases from V and 5 bases from J, with 8 bases in between. The germline V gene has CDR1 MGHRA and CDR2 YSYEKL. The CDR3 runs to 14 residues. This clonotype was picked up many times. Axillary draining lymph nodes of breast cancer patients supplied the node samples. This rearrangement joins TRBV4-1 to TRBJ1-6; no reliable D call. The receptor comes from a female donor with breast cancer. Some clones in this sample may be carry-over from other donors' samples. Sequencing was done on a sample of axillary lymph node tissue. Here the CDR3 reads CASSQGVNNSPLHF. For the CDR3, the DNA is TGCGCCAGCAGCCAGGGAGTAAATAATTCACCCCTCCACTTT.